A single sample gave rise to the 23 T cell receptor beta chains below, sequenced in a study of Ad26.COV2.S vaccination and SARS-CoV-2 variants. The repertoire was sequenced with immunoSEQ multiplex PCR; TCRdb's copy has only in-frame clones and lacks some. The sample has about 400,000 clones, 70% to 90% seen once. The treatment here: some 20 received Ad26.COV2.S at low or high dose, single or two shots; roughly 5 received placebo; per-sample allocation not given. Sampling occurred on day 63 after the first vaccine or placebo injection. The sample consisted of peripheral blood, taken in a trial of Ad26.COV2.S vaccine versus placebo. All receptors derive from a person between 18 and 65 years old who received the Ad26.COV2.S COVID-19 vaccine or a placebo.

This chain uses TRBV27 with TRBJ1-6; D is unclear. Germline assignment: CDR1 MNHEY and CDR2 SMNVEV (reference sequence). CDR3 size: 12 residues. With 6 bases removed from V and 5 bases from J, the gap between germline ends came to 5 bases. CDR3 region: CASRQNNSPLHF. The CDR3 region has the DNA TGTGCCAGCAGACAGAATAATTCACCCCTCCACTTT.

This clone occurred a few times. V usage is TRBV12-5 and J usage is TRBJ1-5; maybe TRBD1 (6 bases). CDR1 is LGHNT, CDR2 FRNRAP, per germline. CDR3 length: 16 amino acids. The V end was cut by 0 bases, the J end by 4 bases, with 13 bases between. The CDR3 bases are TGTGCTAGTGGTTTGGTAAGGACAGAGCTAAATCAGCCCCAGCATTTT. It is translated as CASGLVRTELNQPQHF.

The V gene is TRBV9, the J gene TRBJ2-1; 11 bases agree with TRBD1. The V and J ends lost 4 bases and 8 bases, in that order; junction bases with no gene match: 11. The CDR3 loop spans 16 amino acids. Germline V lookup: CDR1 SGDLS, CDR2 YYNGEE. The CDR3 loop reads CASSPSGQGAPHEQFF. CDR3 bases: TGTGCCAGCAGCCCTAGCGGACAGGGGGCGCCCCATGAGCAGTTCTTC.

This clone was observed a single time. The chain combines TRBV7-2 with TRBJ2-7; D tentatively reads TRBD1 or TRBD2 (5 bases each). V shed 1 base and J shed 1 base, with 14 bases lying between them. The CDR3 has 16 amino acids. Germline CDR1 is SGHTA and CDR2 is FQGNSA. CDR3 coding DNA: TGTGCCAGCAGCTTAGATCAGGGACGGTTGTCCTACGAGCAGTACTTC. Translated, it gives CASSLDQGRLSYEQYF.

Only a few counts were recorded for this clone. The V gene is TRBV6-4, the J gene TRBJ1-3; D perhaps matches TRBD1 (5 bases). V lost 0 bases and J lost 4, with 19 bases in between. CDR1 and CDR2 (germline): MRHNA, SNTAGT. The CDR3 runs 18 residues. The chain's CDR3 is CASSDSTLERGSGNTIYF. Written as DNA, the CDR3 is TGTGCCAGCAGTGACTCGACCCTGGAAAGGGGATCGGGAAACACCATATATTTT.

The J gene is TRBJ1-2, the V gene TRBV28, with D perhaps TRBD1 (5 bases). The CDR3 covers 13 residues. Trimming pared 5 bases from V and 6 bases from J, leaving 13 bases between. Per germline, CDR1 MDHEN and CDR2 SYDVKM. CDR3 in amino acids: CASSAGTADGYTF. CDR3 nucleotides: TGTGCCAGCAGTGCCGGGACGGCAGATGGCTACACCTTC.

The chain recombines TRBV6-2 or TRBV6-3 with TRBJ2-2, with 7 positions matching TRBD1. In germline, CDR1 is MNHEY, CDR2 SVGEGT. The CDR3 length is 13 residues. V dropped 6 bases and J dropped 8; count of bases not matched to a gene: 6. The CDR3 coding sequence is TGTGCCAGCAGCCAGACAGGGTCTGGGGAGCTGTTTTTT. It translates to CASSQTGSGELFF.

The CDR3 DNA reads TGTGCCAGCAGGACAGGGGACGCATCACCCCTCCACTTT. Translated: CASRTGDASPLHF. V gene TRBV28 combines with J gene TRBJ1-6; TRBD1 matches 8 bases. V lost 6 bases, J lost 10 bases, and 5 bases stayed unmatched. This CDR3 region has 13 residues. Germline values: CDR1 MDHEN, CDR2 SYDVKM.

The genes are TRBV3-1 (or the pseudogene TRBV3-2) and TRBJ2-7; no firm D call. Germline CDR1 is LGHDT and CDR2 is YNNKEL (reference sequence). This CDR3 has 14 amino acids. Between the trimmed V and J ends, which lost 5 bases and 4 bases, there was a span of 15 bases. CDR3 sequence: CASSDSDGWYEQYF. The CDR3 DNA reads TGTGCCAGCAGCGACTCTGATGGTTGGTACGAGCAGTACTTC.

The CDR3 coding sequence is TGCGCCAGCAGCTTAGGTCCTAGACAGGGGTGGAACACCGGGGAGCTGTTTTTT. Protein sequence: CASSLGPRQGWNTGELFF. This chain links TRBV5-1 with TRBJ2-2; 8 bases match TRBD1. Looked up from germline, CDR1 is SGHRS and CDR2 is YFSETQ. The V segment lost 2 bases and the J segment 1 base; nucleotides outside the gene matches: 10. This CDR3 region has 18 residues.

The rearrangement uses TRBV7-3 and TRBJ2-5; no definite D call. CDR1 SGHTA and CDR2 FQGTGA come from the germline V gene. This CDR3 spans 14 amino acids. V lost 3 bases to trimming and J lost 4 bases, with 12 bases between them. CDR3 nucleotide sequence: TGTGCCAGCAGCTTCACTGGTCCGGGAGAGACCCAGTACTTC. Its translation: CASSFTGPGETQYF.

The J gene is TRBJ2-2, the V gene TRBV25-1; TRBD2 might be the D (5 bases). Germline V gives CDR1 MGHDK, CDR2 SYGVNS. With 6 bases removed from V and 4 bases from J, the gap between germline ends came to 9 bases. This CDR3 contains 13 residues. The CDR3: CASRDAGTGELFF. In nucleotides, the CDR3 is TGTGCCAGCAGGGATGCGGGCACCGGGGAGCTGTTTTTT.

The chain recombines TRBV28 with TRBJ2-7; 9 bases agree with TRBD1. The length of the CDR3 is 13 residues. V dropped 5 bases and J dropped 3; count of bases not matched to a gene: 2. Germline values: CDR1 MDHEN, CDR2 SYDVKM. The CDR3 bases are TGTGCCAGCAGTACGACAGGGGGCTACGAGCAGTACTTC. Translated: CASSTTGGYEQYF.

This clone was detected only once. The CDR3 nucleotides read TGTGCCAGTAGTATAGATCCGGCAGGACCGAACACTGAAGCTTTCTTT. Translating it yields CASSIDPAGPNTEAFF. The genes are TRBV19 and TRBJ1-1, with unresolved D. Trimming left V 0 bases short and J 1 base short, with 12 bases between. The CDR3 runs to 16 residues. Germline lookup yields CDR1 LNHDA and CDR2 SQIVND (reference sequence).

V is TRBV28 and J is TRBJ1-6; tentative D call: TRBD1 (6 bases). The length of the CDR3 is 14 residues. Per germline, CDR1 MDHEN and CDR2 SYDVKM. V lost 7 bases and J 9 bases, leaving 16 bases between the germline ends. The CDR3 DNA follows: TGTGCCAGCAAATTTGCAGGGGAGGGTTCACCCCTCCACTTT. This translates into CASKFAGEGSPLHF.

The CDR3 loop is CASSLEGGPSYEQYF. The CDR3 coding sequence is TGTGCCAGCAGCTTGGAAGGGGGGCCCTCCTACGAGCAGTACTTC. The V and J genes are TRBV5-6 and TRBJ2-7, with D tentatively TRBD1 or TRBD2 (6 bases each). CDR3 length: 15 residues. V was shortened by 0 bases and J by 0 bases, with 10 bases between the two germline ends. Germline values: CDR1 SGHDT, CDR2 YYEEEE.

The chain employs TRBV7-8 and TRBJ1-6; D is unclear. Germline V gene lookup returns CDR1 SGHVS and CDR2 FQNEAQ. The CDR3 length is 15 residues. Trimming stripped 5 bases from V and 7 bases from J, with 15 bases between. The CDR3 bases are TGTGCCAGCAGCCTTAGTATAGGGCAGAATTCACCCCTCCACTTT. This translates into CASSLSIGQNSPLHF.

The rearrangement links TRBV4-3 to TRBJ2-7, with 8 bases matching TRBD2. This CDR3 region has 16 residues. Germline assignment: CDR1 LGHNA and CDR2 YSLEER. V shed 0 bases and J 3 bases; nucleotides not matched to a gene: 7. The CDR3 DNA is TGCGCCAGCAGCCAAGATCTTGGGCTAGCGGGCTACGAGCAGTACTTC. As protein: CASSQDLGLAGYEQYF.

This clone was recorded only once. The rearrangement uses TRBV15 and TRBJ1-1; D call uncertain. Germline assignment: CDR1 LNHNV and CDR2 YYDKDF (reference sequence). CDR3 size: 13 residues. The V end lost 8 bases, the J end lost 8 bases, and 18 bases lay between the germline ends. The CDR3 loop is CATRLDGKREAFF. The CDR3 DNA follows: TGTGCCACCCGCCTTGACGGTAAACGCGAAGCTTTCTTT.

This clone was detected once. The chain carries TRBV6-6 and TRBJ2-2; D is undetermined. CDR3 length: 12 amino acids. V lost 7 bases, J lost 3 bases, and 6 bases lay in between. Germline V lookup: CDR1 MNHNY, CDR2 SVGAGI (reference sequence). The CDR3 protein is CASTVYTGELFF. The CDR3 nucleotides read TGTGCCAGCACCGTATACACCGGGGAGCTGTTTTTT.

The genes are TRBV6-4 and TRBJ1-2, with 8 bases fitting TRBD1. V trimming: 2 bases; J trimming: 3 bases; junction bases outside the gene matches: 5. CDR3 size: 15 residues. From germline, CDR1 is MRHNA and CDR2 SNTAGT. The CDR3 nucleotides read TGTGCCAGCAGTGACCAGGGGGCTATCGACTATGGCTACACCTTC. This encodes CASSDQGAIDYGYTF.

The rearrangement uses TRBV6-6 and TRBJ2-7, with D hard to call. Germline CDR1 is MNHNY and CDR2 is SVGAGI (reference sequence). Trimming stripped 0 bases from V and 4 bases from J, with 10 bases between. CDR3 length: 14 residues. The CDR3 coding sequence is TGTGCCAGCAGTTACTCAGACTCAGCTTACGAGCAGTACTTC. This translates into CASSYSDSAYEQYF.

V usage is TRBV18 and J usage is TRBJ2-3, with D maybe TRBD2 (5 bases). This CDR3 is 16 amino acids long. Germline CDR1 KGHSH, CDR2 LQKENI. The ends were cut back, 1 base at V and 1 base at J, with 12 bases in the middle. Here the CDR3 DNA reads TGTGCCAGCTCACCACGAGGGCTCGGTGGCACAGATACGCAGTATTTT. Amino acids: CASSPRGLGGTDTQYF.